The entry that follows covers one TCR beta chain sequence. Its antigen is not identified. The data derive from a study of T cell responses to AZD1222 COVID-19 vaccine. General study findings and limits: Across the whole spike, CD4 TCRs peaked at regions 160-218 and 743-854. Donors in the cohort were predominantly white British and more often female, and clonal diversity was possibly underestimated.

The assay was immunoSEQ multiplex PCR, and TCRdb's table has in-frame clones only and misses some. The table shows about 260,000 clones, with just over 90% occurring only once. Sequenced here: peripheral blood, sampled on day 0 of AZD1222 vaccination. The origin of this receptor is an adult in good health.

The CDR3 protein is CASTDGYQPQHF. CDR3 in DNA: TGTGCCAGTACCGACGGTTATCAGCCCCAGCATTTT. The V gene is TRBV19, the J gene TRBJ1-5; no reliable D call. Trimming left V 7 bases short and J 5 bases short, with 9 bases between. Germline V lookup: CDR1 LNHDA, CDR2 SQIVND (reference sequence). The CDR3 sequence is 12 residues long.